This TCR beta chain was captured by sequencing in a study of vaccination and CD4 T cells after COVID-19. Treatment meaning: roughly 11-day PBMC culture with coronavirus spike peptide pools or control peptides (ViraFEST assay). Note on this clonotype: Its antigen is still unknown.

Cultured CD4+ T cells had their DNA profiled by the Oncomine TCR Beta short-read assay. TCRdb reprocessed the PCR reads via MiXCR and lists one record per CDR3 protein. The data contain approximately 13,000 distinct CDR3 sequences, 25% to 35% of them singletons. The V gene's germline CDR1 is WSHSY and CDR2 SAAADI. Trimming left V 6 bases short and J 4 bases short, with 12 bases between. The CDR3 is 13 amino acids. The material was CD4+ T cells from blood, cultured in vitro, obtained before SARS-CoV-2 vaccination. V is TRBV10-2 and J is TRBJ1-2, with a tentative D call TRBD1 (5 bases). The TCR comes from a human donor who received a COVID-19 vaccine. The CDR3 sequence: CASRWGEGYGYTF. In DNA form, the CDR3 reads TGCGCCAGCAGATGGGGGGAGGGCTATGGCTACACCTTC.